This entry features one T cell receptor (beta chain) sequence. The antigen this receptor binds is unknown. No much larger clone is present one base from it, and per-base qualities are unavailable. V is cut by 8 bases and J by 3 bases, and the space between the germline ends is 5 bases. According to the germline V gene, CDR1 reads MNHEY and CDR2 reads SVGAGI. The CDR3 sequence holds 11 residues, the cysteine and phenylalanine included. The sequence is cut down to CDR3 DNA, 33 bases in frame from base 1. Libraries were prepared through the immunoSEQ multiplex PCR assay. For the multiplex PCR, a mixture combining 60 forward primers for TCR Vbeta segments and 13 reverse primers for TCR Jbeta segments was used. Amplification of the CDR3 region of rearranged TCR beta genes was performed with a multiplex PCR assay on genomic DNA. On the Illumina HiSeq System, the amplified TCR beta libraries were sequenced as 87-base-pair reads. As for the original processing: In a later analysis, tens of millions of unique TCR beta chains were counted across the 666 repertoires, and about 9.9 million of these chains were shared by at least two donors. Raw reads were error-corrected and collapsed into unique sequences with a nearest-neighbor algorithm that merged closely related sequences to remove PCR and sequencing errors. V, D and J gene segments were assigned by aligning CDR3 sequences to IMGT reference sequences. Each retained sequence needed at least a six-nucleotide match to both a V gene segment and a J gene segment. A rearrangement was called productive if the CDR3 had no stop codons and remained in frame with V and J, and every other rearrangement was called non-productive. CDR3 was defined by IMGT convention, running from the second conserved V-encoded cysteine to the conserved J-encoded phenylalanine. Sequences without an unambiguous match to a single V gene segment were excluded from the earlier analysis of over 500 of the donors. In an earlier analysis of more than 500 of the donors, a V segment was called functional when productive rearrangements were above 56.7%, and segregating when the standard deviation between donors exceeded 5%. A statistical classification framework was built for diagnosing cytomegalovirus status from the catalog of TCR beta chain sequences. V and J gene assignment, in a later analysis, came from comparing TCR nucleotide sequences with IMGT/GENE-DB human TR gene sequences. Using the TCRdist pipeline, a later analysis assigned CDR3 sequences along with most-parsimonious VDJ recombination scenarios. In a later analysis, each TCR beta chain was defined by its CDR3 amino acid sequence together with its V-gene family, and reads without a unique V-gene family were excluded. To address suspected cross-contamination and a sequencing artifact, a later analysis removed approximately 600 highly shared, low-generation-probability nucleotide sequences. A later analysis calculated a clonal expansion index for each public chain from normalized within-repertoire ranks of inferred template counts. A later analysis computed generation probabilities with a VDJ recombination model fitted to out-of-frame rearrangements, and checked the results against IGoR. In a later analysis, hypergeometric tests were used to score TCR-TCR, TCR-HLA and TCR-CMV co-occurrence, with a repertoire-size bias correction applied to TCR pairs. A later analysis estimated false discovery rates by permuting HLA or CMV assignments 20 times. In a later analysis, co-occurring TCRs were grouped using DBSCAN, and TCRdist sequence similarity was added for clustering within HLA-allele-positive subsets. Repertoires with fewer than 30,000 or more than 120,000 public chains were left out of co-occurrence clustering, as were a handful of repertoires with anomalous nucleotide sharing. Entries here come from immuneACCESS through TCRdb and include only in-frame sequences with V and J called. Some clones fail to appear in such tables; in the studies checked, an unresolved V gene covers under half of the shortfall, and the cause of the remainder is unknown. V and J calls and clone size come straight from that table; D and trimming were deduced from the DNA. Counted in this sample were roughly 190,000 clones; 75% to 90% of them appeared once. The ten largest clones take up around 0.75% of the sample.

The sample comes from a study of cytomegalovirus exposure and HLA in healthy donors (dated 2017 in TCRdb). In terms of the full investigation: An earlier analysis of some 550 of the donors reported roughly 300 Gb of sequence data and some 120 million unique TCR beta sequences from roughly 200 million T cells. Besides the first cohort of about 730 subjects, a separate validation cohort made up of over a hundred different subjects was used. Roughly five DR-DQ haplotypes were handled as single units for association and clustering because linkage in the cohort was strong. The study used immunosequencing to profile the T cell repertoires of 666 subjects and linked those repertoires to cytomegalovirus serostatus. Rather than drawing on any new phenotypic data, the later analysis identified candidate immune exposures from TCR beta sequences and the way those sequences occurred across donors. Of the 398 genotyped donors, less than 90% were placed in the genetic ancestry cluster associated with self-reported Caucasian donors. Genome-wide SNP genotypes for about 65% of the roughly 700 donors were used in a later genetic analysis, which treated that subset as a discovery cohort. An early release that covered 640 HLA-typed donors contained 300 to 350 gigabases of sequencing data and some 87 million unique TCR sequences. The number of typed donors differed by locus: about 620-640 for A, B, C, DRB1 and DQB1; 500 to 550 for DQA1; fewer than 610 for DPA1; and about 470 for DPB1. The study was designed to test whether signatures of past pathogen exposure could be identified by cataloging public T cell receptors. Every repertoire in the discovery cohort had been generated on one and the same sequencing platform. Donor age, sex, ethnicity and CMV serostatus were compiled alongside the repertoire data. Across under 500 genotyped donors of the cohort, an average of approximately 200,000 unique TCR beta nucleotide sequences per donor were sequenced, and roughly 17% of those sequences were non-productive. High-throughput TCR immunosequencing, statistical association of individual TCRs with disease status, and machine learning were combined to predict cytomegalovirus infection status. To study patterns of TCR occurrence, a later analysis re-analyzed previously published TCR beta repertoires from 666 donors and added high-resolution HLA genotyping. HLA typing included class I and class II loci at four-digit resolution. In an earlier analysis of about 590 of the donors, high-throughput TCR beta sequencing was used to judge whether each TCR beta V gene segment behaved as functional or pseudogenic. The paper as a whole reports these results and caveats: Because HLA typing was unavailable for some donors at each locus, only the typed subset was used in association tests. A later genetic analysis reported fewer N-insertions in productive TCRs among donors in an Asian-associated ancestry cluster than the roughly 700-donor mean. Compared with equally common non-associated chains, HLA-associated TCR beta chains in a later analysis were more clonally expanded and had lower generation probabilities. Because counts were too low, 15 to 20 rarely observed V segments, including chromosome 9 orphons, were excluded from the earlier analysis of 587 of the donors. A later analysis found that most CMV-associated TCR beta chains appeared HLA-restricted, with HLA associations seemingly driven largely by CMV exposure. An earlier analysis of approximately 590 of the donors showed that most TCR beta V segments appeared in productive rearrangements either about 87% or about 30% of the time, which broadly matched IMGT annotations. A further reported finding was that TCR beta sequences accurately predicted the HLA-A and HLA-B alleles for most subjects in the first cohort. Most TCR sequences were observed very rarely across donors, whereas some public TCRs were present in many individuals. In the study, approximately 160 TCR beta chains were listed as associated with cytomegalovirus. Strong co-occurrence of HLA alleles, especially DR and DQ, made assigning TCR associations to individual alleles difficult. Linkage disequilibrium might explain the correlated functional status among segregating V segments, but an unknown experimental factor could not be excluded. The 87-base-pair reads could not distinguish some IMGT-functional V segments, including TRBV6-2 and TRBV6-3, so those segments were excluded. This cohort had only TCR beta chains sequenced, and the lack of alpha or paired-chain data limited which features could be detected. A cluster of highly shared sequence variants was judged likely to be a technical artifact of the sequencing pipeline. In a later analysis, the rate of TCR association differed among HLA loci, with DRB1 alleles having the most associated TCRs and HLA-C alleles having the fewest. A few of the identified cytomegalovirus-associated TCR beta chains were confirmed in vitro to be specific for cytomegalovirus antigens. CMV serostatus was the only immune exposure information available for the cohort. In a later analysis, 15,000 to 20,000 TCR beta sequences were associated with specific HLA alleles at a false discovery rate of 0.05. The authors suggested that the approach could potentially be generalized to other disease states and immunological phenotypes. A later analysis reported that several top co-occurrence clusters appeared linked to parvovirus B19, influenza, CMV and Epstein-Barr virus. In a later genetic analysis, a missense DCLRE1C variant was associated with V-gene and J-gene trimming of TCR beta chains, and the association was replicated in an independent cohort. In both the original and validation cohorts, the classifier was reported to diagnose cytomegalovirus status with high specificity and sensitivity. The presence/absence analyses assumed that sequencing depth was roughly uniform across donors, and that assumption may not be true.

The cohort consisted of 600 to 750 healthy bone marrow donors. At the time of sampling, all cohort members were nominally healthy, though unrecorded immune exposures were likely present. The donor was CMV seronegative and was included in the group of a few hundred seronegative cohort members. A peripheral blood sample was provided by each donor, and peripheral blood mononuclear cells were used for TCR beta sequencing. Genomic DNA extraction from the blood cell samples was performed with the Qiagen DNeasy Blood Extraction Kit. The sequence is built from TRBV6-5 and TRBJ2-1, with the D gene uncertain. This clonotype was sampled from a woman aged 18-35 years in good health and CMV-seronegative. The sequencing sample was made of PBMCs. The encoded CDR3 is CASRYYNEQFF. The bases are TGTGCCAGCCGCTACTACAATGAGCAGTTCTTC.